This entry describes one TCR delta chain. The target antigen is unknown. The template was reverse-transcribed extracted RNA. The CDR3 regions were amplified by multiplex PCR from V-gene primers to a constant-region primer. TCRdb fed the multiplex PCR reads into CATT to redo clone calling. Of 80,000 or so delta-chain clones in the sample, approximately 30% were seen once. This record comes from a study of Vδ1+ human thymocytes. General study points: Thymic TRG and TRD repertoires appeared highly polyclonal, with Gaussian CDR3 length distributions. Thymic delta-chain repertoires held around 20% Vdelta2 sequences and few Vdelta3, despite high sort purity. The authors advised highly purified populations and single-cell validation.

The ends were cut back, 3 bases at V and 0 bases at J, with 17 bases in the middle. CDR3 length: 17 amino acids. Germline V gene data show CDR1 as TSWWSYY and CDR2 as QGS. The sorted cells were CD3+ Vdelta1+ Vdelta2- thymocytes from alphabeta-depleted thymus. The chain is built from TRDV1 and TRDJ1; D is undetermined. Sequenced input: Vdelta1+ gamma-delta thymocytes from the thymus. Noted subset: FACS-sorted CD3+ TCRalphabeta- TCRVdelta1+ TCRVdelta2- thymocytes. The receptor's source is a boy less than two years old who had congenital heart surgery. CDR3 in DNA: TGTGCTCTTGGGGACAATCTCCTCCCTCTGTACACCGATAAACTCATCTTT. Protein product: CALGDNLLPLYTDKLIF.